The 20 T cell receptor beta chains below were found in one sample sequenced in a study of cytomegalovirus exposure and HLA in healthy donors. PCR used 60 Vbeta primers and 13 Jbeta primers. Sequencing was performed with immunoSEQ multiplex PCR; in TCRdb, only in-frame clones are kept and a portion is missing. The sample includes 150,000 to 200,000 clones, over 75% of them seen just once. Sequences were obtained from PBMCs. These receptors all stem from a woman in her thirties in good health and CMV-seronegative.

CDR3 coding DNA: TGTGCCAGCTCACCTCACGCGGGGGGGAACACCGGGGAGCTGTTTTTT. This codes for CASSPHAGGNTGELFF. The V gene is TRBV18, the J gene TRBJ2-2; 8 positions agree with TRBD2. Germline CDR1 and CDR2: KGHSH and LQKENI. The CDR3 spans 16 residues. V lost 3 bases, J lost 1 base, and 4 bases stayed unmatched.

The rearrangement links TRBV5-1 to TRBJ2-3, with TRBD1 matching 8 bases. With 4 bases clipped from V and 3 bases from J, the junction kept 7 bases outside the gene matches. This CDR3 spans 15 amino acids. CDR1 is SGHRS and CDR2 is YFSETQ in the germline V gene. Here the CDR3 reads CASSPPWTGTDTQYF. CDR3 coding DNA: TGCGCCAGCAGCCCACCCTGGACAGGGACAGATACGCAGTATTTT.

The chain links TRBV21-1 to TRBJ2-7; the D call in the table, TRBD2, was not verified against the DNA. TRBV21-1 is a pseudogene segment. This CDR3 is built from 16 residues. This CDR3 is CASSKAILAGGYEQYF. For the CDR3, the DNA is TGTGCCAGCAGCAAAGCGATCCTAGCGGGGGGCTACGAGCAGTACTTC.

The V call is TRBV11-2, the J call TRBJ2-1, with TRBD2 matching over 10 bases. This CDR3 has 15 amino acids. Germline values: CDR1 SGHAT, CDR2 FQNNGV. The V segment lost 0 bases and the J segment 10 bases; nucleotides outside the gene matches: 6. The chain's CDR3 is CASSLDSGGVREQFF. The CDR3 nucleotides read TGTGCCAGCAGCTTAGACAGCGGGGGGGTGCGGGAGCAGTTCTTC.

The CDR3 here is CASSQIAGGGTEAFF. CDR3 DNA sequence: TGCGCCAGCAGCCAAATCGCAGGGGGCGGGACTGAAGCTTTCTTT. The V call is TRBV4-1, the J call TRBJ1-1; 8 nucleotides line up with TRBD1. With 2 bases clipped from V and 5 bases from J, the junction kept 7 bases outside the gene matches. This CDR3 region has 15 residues. Germline V lookup: CDR1 MGHRA, CDR2 YSYEKL.

The CDR3 DNA reads as TGTGCCGGCACCACGCAACAACTAGCGGGGGGCCGAAACACCGGGGAGCTGTTTTTT. As protein: CAGTTQQLAGGRNTGELFF. J is TRBJ2-2 and V is TRBV28; TRBD2 matches at 12 bases. The junction had 18 bases not matched to a gene; V was cut back by 11 bases and J by 2 bases. This CDR3 has 19 amino acids. In germline, CDR1 is MDHEN, CDR2 SYDVKM. The whole variable domain, filled in from reference TRBV28 and TRBJ2-2, reads DVKVTQSSRYLVKRTGEKVFLECVQDMDHENMFWYRQDPGLGLRLIYFSYDVKMKEKGDIPEGYSVSREKKERFSLILESASTNQTSMYLCAGTTQQLAGGRNTGELFFGEGSRLTVL.

The chain uses TRBV9 and TRBJ1-3, with 9 bases fitting TRBD1. CDR1 is SGDLS and CDR2 is YYNGEE in the germline V gene. This CDR3 is 17 amino acids long. The junction had 4 bases not matched to a gene; V was cut back by 0 bases and J by 0 bases. The CDR3 coding sequence is TGTGCCAGCAGCGTAGGAGGGACAGGGAGCTCTGGAAACACCATATATTTT. It translates to CASSVGGTGSSGNTIYF. Using reference TRBV9 and TRBJ1-3 for the parts outside the CDR3, the full variable domain is DSGVTQTPKHLITATGQRVTLRCSPRSGDLSVYWYQQSLDQGLQFLIQYYNGEERAKGNILERFSAQQFPDLHSELNLSSLELGDSALYFCASSVGGTGSSGNTIYFGEGSWLTVV.

This clone occurred a few times. The V and J genes are TRBV6-5 and TRBJ2-7; TRBD2 matches at 10 bases. The CDR3 is made up of 15 amino acids. After removal of 0 bases from V and 4 bases from J, the junction contained 3 bases not matched to a gene. Germline CDR1 and CDR2: MNHEY and SVGAGI. CDR3 residues: CASSYSSGGHYEQYF. CDR3 DNA: TGTGCCAGCAGTTACTCTAGCGGGGGGCATTACGAGCAGTACTTC.

The chain joins TRBV6-5 to TRBJ1-2; D is unresolved. The germline V gene has CDR1 MNHEY and CDR2 SVGAGI. The CDR3 has 11 residues. V was pared by 8 bases and J by 8 bases, with 12 bases between. The CDR3 region has the DNA TGTGCCAGCTACCAAGGCGGGGGCTACACCTTC. Protein sequence: CASYQGGGYTF.

V gene TRBV23-1 combines with J gene TRBJ1-1, with 9 bases lining up with TRBD1. Being an ORF, TRBV23-1 has a function that is uncertain. Trimming took 0 bases from V and 6 from J; bases not matched to a gene: 11. This CDR3 spans 17 amino acids. CDR3 sequence: CASSQSPDRGSNAEAFF. CDR3 DNA: TGCGCCAGCAGTCAATCCCCGGACAGGGGATCAAACGCTGAAGCTTTCTTT.

The V and J genes are TRBV2 and TRBJ1-1; D is undetermined. Looked up from germline, CDR1 is SNHLY and CDR2 is FYNNEI. CDR3 length: 14 residues. The germline V and J ends were trimmed by 3 bases and 0 bases, with 8 bases remaining between them. This chain's CDR3 is CASSDRSMNTEAFF. CDR3 coding DNA: TGTGCCAGCAGTGACAGGTCTATGAACACTGAAGCTTTCTTT.

In regard to this clone: One end of the junction varies from germline; a read error may be responsible. The chain carries TRBV7-9 and TRBJ2-7; D might be TRBD2 (5 bases). CDR3 size: 14 residues. The germline gives CDR1 SEHNR, CDR2 FQNEAQ (reference sequence). CDR3 sequence reads: CSSSLETRLSEQYF. The CDR3 DNA sequence: TGTTCCAGCAGCTTAGAAACTAGGCTCTCCGAGCAGTACTTC.

The chain recombines TRBV10-3 with TRBJ1-4, with 7 bases lining up with TRBD1. Looked up from germline, CDR1 is ENHRY and CDR2 is SYGVKD. The CDR3 covers 15 residues. Trimming at V came to 0 bases and at J to 7 bases, leaving 5 bases not matched to a gene. CDR3 bases: TGTGCCATCAGTGAGTCAGGGGGCGCTAGTGAAAAACTGTTTTTT. Amino acid sequence: CAISESGGASEKLFF.

This chain connects TRBV20-1 to TRBJ2-7; D gene ambiguous. V lost 6 bases and J 7 bases, leaving 13 bases between the germline ends. The CDR3 sequence is 11 residues long. Germline CDR1 and CDR2: DFQATT and SNEGSKA (reference sequence). CDR3 amino acids: CSAPTLVEQYF. In DNA form, the CDR3 reads TGCAGTGCCCCTACCCTCGTGGAGCAGTACTTC.

This chain joins TRBV29-1 and TRBJ2-3; the match to TRBD1 covers 8 bases. The V segment lost 5 bases and the J segment 4 bases; nucleotides outside the gene matches: 2. Germline CDR1 is SQVTM and CDR2 is ANQGSEA. This CDR3 is built from 12 residues. CDR3 sequence (DNA): TGCAGCGTTAAGACAGGGGCAGATACGCAGTATTTT. The encoded protein is CSVKTGADTQYF.

V gene TRBV29-1 combines with J gene TRBJ1-2; 7 bases align to TRBD1. J was trimmed by 5 bases and V by 6 bases; bases with no gene match: 9. Germline CDR1 reads SQVTM; CDR2 reads ANQGSEA. The CDR3 spans 13 residues. The CDR3 DNA follows: TGCAGCGTATACAGGGGCGTTGGTTATGGCTACACCTTC. It codes for CSVYRGVGYGYTF.

As DNA, the CDR3 is TGCGCCAGCAGCTTGACAGGACAGATTTACAATGAGCAGTTCTTC. Protein product: CASSLTGQIYNEQFF. The J gene is TRBJ2-1, the V gene TRBV5-1, with D possibly TRBD1 on 6 matching bases. The germline V and J ends were trimmed by 1 base and 4 bases, with 12 bases remaining between them. Germline V lookup: CDR1 SGHRS, CDR2 YFSETQ. The CDR3 runs to 15 residues.

As DNA, the CDR3 is TGTGCCAGCAGCTTGAACAGCCTCGAGCAGTACTTC. This sequence encodes CASSLNSLEQYF. The chain links TRBV5-8 to TRBJ2-7, with D unresolved. The CDR3 sequence is 12 residues long. Trimming stripped 1 base from V and 6 bases from J, with 8 bases between. CDR1 is SGHTS and CDR2 is YDEGEE in the germline V gene.

This chain joins TRBV5-1 and TRBJ2-5; 10 nucleotides align to TRBD2. The CDR3 totals 14 residues. The J segment lost 5 bases and the V segment lost 2 bases, leaving 3 bases of the junction unmatched. Germline V gene sequence: CDR1 SGHRS, CDR2 YFSETQ. CDR3 DNA sequence: TGCGCCAGCAGCTTTAGCGGGGGGTCTGAGACCCAGTACTTC. This encodes CASSFSGGSETQYF.

This clone was observed a few times. This rearrangement joins TRBV7-9 to TRBJ1-1; the match to TRBD1 covers 10 bases. Germline V gene sequence: CDR1 SEHNR, CDR2 FQNEAQ (reference sequence). The CDR3 has 15 amino acids. V lost 2 bases and J lost 5; bases outside the gene matches: 5. DNA for the CDR3: TGTGCCAGCAGCTTAACCGGGACAGGGGTTACTGAAGCTTTCTTT. Translated: CASSLTGTGVTEAFF.